Below, 2 T cell receptor beta chains from the same sample are listed, as sequenced in a study of T cells expressing NK-cell markers (dated by TCRdb to the early 2020s). The receptor library was made with 5' RACE. The sequencer listed for this sample is Illumina HiSeq 2000. Once TCRdb had reprocessed the reads, it stored one entry per CDR3 protein sequence and supplied no DNA. The sample's table lists a count of 400,000 to 450,000 distinct CDR3 sequences. The ten largest clones add up to 7.3% of the sample. The sequenced sample was blood T cells: a sorted CD56 or NKG2C T cell subset, CD4+ or CD8+ T cells, or bulk PBMC T cells (not recorded which). These receptors all stem from a woman between 18 and 70 years old in good health.

V is TRBV7-2 and J is TRBJ2-5. CDR3 length: 11 amino acids. Per germline, CDR1 SGHTA and CDR2 FQGNSA. The CDR3 spells CASGSWETQYF.

The chain couples TRBV5-1 to TRBJ2-7; the TRBD2 assignment by TCRdb is unverifiable without DNA. The CDR3 runs 14 residues. Looked up from germline, CDR1 is SGHRS and CDR2 is YFSETQ. CDR3 amino acids: CASSGSGSSYEQYF.